A selection of T cell receptor beta chains follows, all from one sample in a study of a mutant IDH1 vaccine in newly diagnosed glioma. Some clones are missing from TCRdb's copy, which holds only in-frame ones; the method was immunoSEQ multiplex PCR. The profile covers approximately 47,000 clones, with more than 70% appearing a single time and around 5.7% taken by the ten largest. These receptors' targets are unknown. The source material was PBMCs, sampled from a glioma patient whose treatment included an IDH1 peptide vaccine. The source is a woman aged 40 to 50 with glioma. The CDR3 runs from the conserved cysteine through the conserved F or W. The order of the fields is V gene, clone size, J gene, D gene, CDR3 protein, CDR3 DNA. A D gene is named only where the DNA matches it firmly. Expanded clones are given a class, and other clones once, few, many or no size at all.

v_gene: TRBV7-2
abundance: -
j_gene: TRBJ1-4
d_gene: -
CDR3aa: CASRAGPQGNEKLFF
CDR3nt: TGTGCCAGCAGAGCAGGACCCCAGGGTAATGAAAAACTGTTTTTT

v_gene: TRBV15
abundance: -
j_gene: TRBJ1-5
d_gene: -
CDR3aa: CATSRELGFQPQHF
CDR3nt: TGTGCCACCAGCAGAGAATTGGGATTCCAGCCCCAGCATTTT

v_gene: TRBV7-2
abundance: -
j_gene: TRBJ2-5
d_gene: TRBD2
CDR3aa: CASSPAGVQETQYF
CDR3nt: TGTGCCAGCAGCCCCGCGGGGGTCCAAGAGACCCAGTACTTC

v_gene: TRBV2
abundance: few
j_gene: TRBJ2-7
d_gene: -
CDR3aa: CASSERGPDEQYF
CDR3nt: TGTGCCAGCAGTGAGCGAGGTCCGGACGAGCAGTACTTC

v_gene: TRBV19
abundance: -
j_gene: TRBJ2-7
d_gene: TRBD1
CDR3aa: CASTVDRGSEQYF
CDR3nt: TGTGCCAGTACCGTGGACAGGGGGAGCGAGCAGTACTTC

v_gene: TRBV2
abundance: once
j_gene: TRBJ1-5
d_gene: -
CDR3aa: CASRRNDDQPQHF
CDR3nt: TGTGCCAGCAGGCGTAACGATGATCAGCCCCAGCATTTT

v_gene: TRBV12-5
abundance: -
j_gene: TRBJ2-7
d_gene: -
CDR3aa: CASGLVPVSNALLGYEQYF
CDR3nt: TGTGCTAGTGGTTTGGTACCCGTTTCGAATGCGCTACTAGGCTACGAGCAGTACTTC

v_gene: TRBV27
abundance: -
j_gene: TRBJ1-5
d_gene: TRBD1
CDR3aa: CASSKTGDGNQPQHF
CDR3nt: TGTGCCAGCAGTAAAACAGGGGATGGCAATCAGCCCCAGCATTTT

v_gene: TRBV11-2
abundance: -
j_gene: TRBJ2-2
d_gene: -
CDR3aa: CASSLVGLYVGELFF
CDR3nt: TGTGCCAGCAGCTTAGTCGGCTTGTACGTCGGGGAGCTGTTTTTT

v_gene: TRBV25-1
abundance: -
j_gene: TRBJ2-1
d_gene: TRBD2
CDR3aa: CASSASGSHNEQFF
CDR3nt: TGTGCCAGCAGTGCTAGCGGGAGCCACAATGAGCAGTTCTTC

v_gene: TRBV6-1
abundance: -
j_gene: TRBJ1-2
d_gene: TRBD1
CDR3aa: CASSEGIGGHGYTF
CDR3nt: TGTGCCAGCAGTGAAGGAATAGGGGGCCATGGCTACACCTTC

v_gene: TRBV5-1
abundance: -
j_gene: TRBJ2-2
d_gene: TRBD1
CDR3aa: CASSLVSGGAGELFF
CDR3nt: TGCGCCAGCAGCTTGGTGTCAGGGGGCGCCGGGGAGCTGTTTTTT

v_gene: TRBV6-1
abundance: -
j_gene: TRBJ1-5
d_gene: -
CDR3aa: CASRAGTTNQPQHF
CDR3nt: TGTGCCAGCAGGGCCGGGACTACAAATCAGCCCCAGCATTTT

v_gene: TRBV5-4
abundance: -
j_gene: TRBJ2-1
d_gene: -
CDR3aa: CASSHGGSSYNEQFF
CDR3nt: TGTGCCAGCAGCCACGGAGGGAGCTCCTACAATGAGCAGTTCTTC

v_gene: TRBV5-1
abundance: -
j_gene: TRBJ2-1
d_gene: -
CDR3aa: CASSPGRTDYNEQFF
CDR3nt: TGCGCCAGCAGCCCGGGGCGGACAGACTACAATGAGCAGTTCTTC

v_gene: TRBV5-1
abundance: -
j_gene: TRBJ1-2
d_gene: -
CDR3aa: CASSGWGNYGYTF
CDR3nt: TGCGCCAGCAGCGGTTGGGGTAACTATGGCTACACCTTC

v_gene: TRBV4-1
abundance: -
j_gene: TRBJ1-2
d_gene: -
CDR3aa: CASSQRGEVPPTF
CDR3nt: TGCGCCAGCAGCCAACGGGGGGAGGTCCCCCCCACCTTC

v_gene: TRBV5-5
abundance: -
j_gene: TRBJ2-3
d_gene: -
CDR3aa: CASSPRSVPTDTQYF
CDR3nt: TGTGCCAGCAGCCCCCGGAGCGTACCCACAGATACGCAGTATTTT

v_gene: TRBV7-6
abundance: -
j_gene: TRBJ2-1
d_gene: TRBD2
CDR3aa: CASSFSGPVDEQFF
CDR3nt: TGTGCCAGCAGCTTTAGCGGGCCGGTTGATGAGCAGTTCTTC

v_gene: TRBV5-8
abundance: -
j_gene: TRBJ1-5
d_gene: -
CDR3aa: CASSSGGAQPQHF
CDR3nt: TGTGCCAGCAGCTCCGGAGGGGCTCAGCCCCAGCATTTT

v_gene: TRBV5-1
abundance: -
j_gene: TRBJ2-3
d_gene: -
CDR3aa: CASFTGTPAADTQYF
CDR3nt: TGCGCCAGCTTTACCGGGACTCCTGCCGCAGATACGCAGTATTTT

v_gene: TRBV7-9
abundance: -
j_gene: TRBJ1-2
d_gene: -
CDR3aa: CASSIGTQNYGYTF
CDR3nt: TGTGCCAGCAGCATAGGGACGCAGAACTATGGCTACACCTTC

v_gene: TRBV19
abundance: -
j_gene: TRBJ2-2
d_gene: TRBD2
CDR3aa: CASSTTRTSGSRAGELFF
CDR3nt: TGTGCCAGTAGTACTACTAGGACTAGCGGGAGTCGGGCCGGGGAGCTGTTTTTT

v_gene: TRBV4-1
abundance: -
j_gene: TRBJ2-6
d_gene: -
CDR3aa: CASSQDTTGGANVLTF
CDR3nt: TGCGCCAGCAGCCAAGATACGACAGGTGGGGCCAACGTCCTGACTTTC

v_gene: TRBV4-1
abundance: -
j_gene: TRBJ2-4
d_gene: -
CDR3aa: CASSPIAVSSIQYF
CDR3nt: TGCGCCAGCAGCCCCATAGCGGTCTCGAGCATTCAGTACTTC

v_gene: TRBV10-1
abundance: -
j_gene: TRBJ2-5
d_gene: TRBD2
CDR3aa: CASSESTSGRAWAQYF
CDR3nt: TGCGCCAGCAGTGAGTCGACGAGCGGGAGGGCCTGGGCCCAGTACTTC

v_gene: TRBV7-9
abundance: once
j_gene: TRBJ1-2
d_gene: TRBD1
CDR3aa: CASSSGSGQHNYGYTF
CDR3nt: TGTGCCAGCAGCTCCGGGTCGGGACAGCACAACTATGGCTACACCTTC

v_gene: TRBV7-9
abundance: -
j_gene: TRBJ2-7
d_gene: TRBD2
CDR3aa: CASSSGLAGQQYF
CDR3nt: TGTGCCAGCAGCTCGGGACTAGCGGGTCAGCAGTACTTC

v_gene: TRBV6-1
abundance: -
j_gene: TRBJ1-6
d_gene: -
CDR3aa: CASSEVRGTTLHF
CDR3nt: TGTGCCAGCAGTGAAGTCAGGGGAACGACCCTCCACTTT

v_gene: TRBV19
abundance: once
j_gene: TRBJ1-1
d_gene: TRBD1
CDR3aa: CASSIWAGTGPTEAFF
CDR3nt: TGTGCCAGTAGTATTTGGGCCGGGACAGGGCCCACTGAAGCTTTCTTT

v_gene: TRBV5-1
abundance: -
j_gene: TRBJ2-7
d_gene: -
CDR3aa: CASSLGLGLRAYEQYF
CDR3nt: TGCGCCAGCAGCTTGGGGCTAGGGCTGAGGGCCTACGAGCAGTACTTC

v_gene: TRBV5-8
abundance: -
j_gene: TRBJ2-3
d_gene: -
CDR3aa: CASSLSGDRTDTQYF
CDR3nt: TGTGCCAGCAGCTTGTCGGGGGACCGCACAGATACGCAGTATTTT

v_gene: TRBV5-6
abundance: -
j_gene: TRBJ2-7
d_gene: -
CDR3aa: CASSLSSSYEQYF
CDR3nt: TGTGCCAGCAGCTTGTCCAGCTCCTACGAGCAGTACTTC

v_gene: TRBV2
abundance: -
j_gene: TRBJ1-5
d_gene: -
CDR3aa: CASSELISNQPQHF
CDR3nt: TGTGCCAGCAGTGAATTGATAAGCAATCAGCCCCAGCATTTT

v_gene: TRBV30
abundance: -
j_gene: TRBJ2-2
d_gene: TRBD1
CDR3aa: CAWDRDTGELFF
CDR3nt: TGTGCCTGGGACAGGGACACCGGGGAGCTGTTTTTT

v_gene: TRBV6-5
abundance: -
j_gene: TRBJ1-1
d_gene: -
CDR3aa: CASRSGSNTEAFF
CDR3nt: TGTGCCAGCAGAAGCGGGTCGAACACTGAAGCTTTCTTT

v_gene: TRBV29-1
abundance: few
j_gene: TRBJ2-5
d_gene: -
CDR3aa: CSVEDLMRGIETQYF
CDR3nt: TGCAGCGTTGAAGATCTGATGAGGGGGATTGAGACCCAGTACTTC

v_gene: TRBV5-1
abundance: -
j_gene: TRBJ2-7
d_gene: TRBD2
CDR3aa: CASSPGTSGLSYEQYF
CDR3nt: TGCGCCAGCAGCCCGGGGACTAGCGGGCTATCCTACGAGCAGTACTTC

v_gene: TRBV18
abundance: -
j_gene: TRBJ2-7
d_gene: -
CDR3aa: CASSPRVGEQYF
CDR3nt: TGTGCCAGCTCACCAAGAGTAGGGGAGCAGTACTTC